Listed below are T cell receptor beta chains from one sample, sequenced in a study of T cells after yellow fever vaccination. TCRdb reprocessed the 5' RACE reads via MiXCR and lists one record per CDR3 protein. The profile covers nearly 550,000 distinct CDR3 sequences, with about a fifth appearing a single time and 13% to 15% taken by the ten largest. The source was PBMCs, collected 15 days after the yellow fever booster vaccination. Receptor source: a man younger than 40 who received the YFV17D yellow fever vaccine. The CDR3 runs from the conserved cysteine through the conserved F or W. Fields, in order: V gene, D gene, CDR3 protein. A D gene is named only where the DNA matches it firmly.

TRBV20-1 | TRBD2 | CSAFGTSGHNEQFF
TRBV25-1 | TRBD1 | CASSTGTGQGEQYF
TRBV4-2 | NA | CASSRGYVEPPGYNEQFF
TRBV7-8 | NA | CASSFVPTSNEQFF
TRBV29-1 | TRBD1 | CSAGQGLYDKQYF
TRBV10-2 | NA | CASSEGHEQFF
TRBV29-1 | TRBD1 | CSVETGGAGGYTF
TRBV3-1 | NA | CASSHLEPDTQYF
TRBV5-1 | TRBD2 | CASSPAGGLTAYEQYF
TRBV20-1 | NA | CSASTGQETQYF
TRBV20-1 | NA | CSASPAGRGPTDTQYF
TRBV12-3/TRBV12-4 | NA | CASRSFEVGTEAFF
TRBV5-1 | NA | CASSAEGDEQFF